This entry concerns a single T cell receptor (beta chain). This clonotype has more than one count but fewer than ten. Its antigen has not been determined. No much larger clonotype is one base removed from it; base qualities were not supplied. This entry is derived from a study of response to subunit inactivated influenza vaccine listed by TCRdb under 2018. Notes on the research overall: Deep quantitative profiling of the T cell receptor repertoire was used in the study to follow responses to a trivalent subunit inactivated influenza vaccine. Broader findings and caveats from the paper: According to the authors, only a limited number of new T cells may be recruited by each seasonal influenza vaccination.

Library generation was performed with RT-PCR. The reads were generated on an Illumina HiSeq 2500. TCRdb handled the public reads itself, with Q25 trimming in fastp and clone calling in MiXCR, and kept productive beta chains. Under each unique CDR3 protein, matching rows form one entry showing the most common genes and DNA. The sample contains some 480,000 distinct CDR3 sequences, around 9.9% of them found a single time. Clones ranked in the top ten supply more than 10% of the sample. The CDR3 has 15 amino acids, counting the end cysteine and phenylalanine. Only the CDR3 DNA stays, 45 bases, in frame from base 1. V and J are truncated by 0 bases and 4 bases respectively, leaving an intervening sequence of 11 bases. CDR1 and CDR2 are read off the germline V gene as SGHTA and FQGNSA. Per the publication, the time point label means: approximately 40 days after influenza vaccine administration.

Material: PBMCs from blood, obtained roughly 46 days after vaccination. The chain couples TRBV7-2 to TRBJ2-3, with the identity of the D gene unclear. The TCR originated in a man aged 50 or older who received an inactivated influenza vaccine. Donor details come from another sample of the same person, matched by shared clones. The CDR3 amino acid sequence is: CASSLAGLEADTQYF. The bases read TGTGCCAGCAGCTTAGCGGGCCTAGAGGCAGATACGCAGTATTTT.